This TCR beta chain was sequenced during a study of T-cell memory formation after mild COVID-19. General study results and limits: The SARS-CoV-2 specificity of second-wave clones reaching peak at day 37 remained unverified. Clones that contracted from day 15 to 85 were balanced CD4/CD8, while later expanders leaned CD4+. Contracting CD8+ clones were enriched in EMRA, CD4+ mainly in CM and EM.

CDR3 size: 15 residues. CDR1 and CDR2 from the germline V gene are SGHDT and YYEEEE. The V gene lost 2 bases and the J gene lost 4 bases, with 13 bases spanning the gap. TCR alpha and TCR beta cDNA libraries with sample barcodes and UMIs came from 5'RACE using constant-segment primers. One entry per CDR3 protein results from TCRdb running MiXCR on the 5' RACE reads. The table has roughly 450,000 distinct CDR3 sequences, 15% to 20% seen once; the top ten hold 9% to 15%. This clonotype was detected a few times. Its cognate antigen is unknown. The chain recombines TRBV5-6 with TRBJ1-5; D is perhaps TRBD1 (6 bases). Sequencing used PBMCs or a T cell subset sorted from them (not recorded which). The receptor comes from an adult woman who had mild COVID-19 (a few samples of this study predate the infection). Cell type and time point are not known. The CDR3 loop reads CASSFKDSFNQPQHF. The CDR3 region has the DNA TGTGCCAGCAGCTTTAAGGACAGCTTTAATCAGCCCCAGCATTTT.